This T cell receptor (beta chain) emerged from a study of Ad26.COV2.S vaccination and SARS-CoV-2 variants. The data were produced by immunoSEQ multiplex PCR, yet TCRdb's version contains in-frame clones alone and is incomplete. The repertoire holds approximately 300,000 clones, with about 86% as singletons. Trimming left V 3 bases short and J 10 bases short, with 12 bases between. The CDR3 runs 12 residues. About this clone itself: Antigen: not known.

Points from the study as a whole: In vaccinated individuals, spike-specific CD8+ and CD4+ T cell responses reportedly displayed substantial breadth.

Treatment: approximately 18 received Ad26.COV2.S at low or high dose, single or two shots; about 5 received placebo; per-sample allocation not given. The samples date from day 63 after the first vaccine or placebo injection. The donor was a Boston adult aged 18-55 years. This chain connects TRBV12-3 or TRBV12-4 to TRBJ1-2; the D is unclear. The sequence was collected from a person aged 18-65 years who received the Ad26.COV2.S COVID-19 vaccine or a placebo. The material sequenced was peripheral blood, taken in a trial of Ad26.COV2.S vaccine versus placebo. The CDR3 is CASSFGGFDYTF. The CDR3 nucleotides are TGTGCCAGCAGTTTCGGTGGTTTTGACTACACCTTC.